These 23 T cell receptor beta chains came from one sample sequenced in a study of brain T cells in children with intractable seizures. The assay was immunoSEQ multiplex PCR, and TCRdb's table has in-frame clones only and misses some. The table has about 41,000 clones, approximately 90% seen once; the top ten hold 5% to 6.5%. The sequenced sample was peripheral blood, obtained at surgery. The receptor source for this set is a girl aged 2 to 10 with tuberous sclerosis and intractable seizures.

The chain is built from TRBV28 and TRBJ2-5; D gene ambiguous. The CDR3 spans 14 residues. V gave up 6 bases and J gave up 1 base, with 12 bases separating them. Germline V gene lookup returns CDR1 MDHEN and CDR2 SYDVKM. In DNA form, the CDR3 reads TGTGCCAGCAGCTTCGGTTGGGCCCAAGAGACCCAGTACTTC. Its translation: CASSFGWAQETQYF.

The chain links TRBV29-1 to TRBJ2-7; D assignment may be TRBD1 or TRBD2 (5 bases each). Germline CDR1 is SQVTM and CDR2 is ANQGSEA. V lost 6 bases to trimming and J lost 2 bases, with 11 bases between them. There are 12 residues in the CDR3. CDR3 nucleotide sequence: TGCAGCGTCGCAGGGAGCGCCTACGAGCAGTACTTC. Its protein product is CSVAGSAYEQYF.

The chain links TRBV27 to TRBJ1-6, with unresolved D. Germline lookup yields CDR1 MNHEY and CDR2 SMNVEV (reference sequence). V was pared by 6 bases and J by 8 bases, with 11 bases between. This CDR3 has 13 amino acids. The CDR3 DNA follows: TGTGCCAGCAGCCCCTCGGTTTATTCACCCCTCCACTTT. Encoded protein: CASSPSVYSPLHF.

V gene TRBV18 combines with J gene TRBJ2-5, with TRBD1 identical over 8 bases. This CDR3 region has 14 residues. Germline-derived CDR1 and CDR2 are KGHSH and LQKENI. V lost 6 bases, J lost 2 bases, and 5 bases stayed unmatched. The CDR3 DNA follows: TGTGCCAGCTCCTTGGGACAGGTGCAAGAGACCCAGTACTTC. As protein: CASSLGQVQETQYF. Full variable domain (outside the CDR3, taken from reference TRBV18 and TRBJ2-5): NAGVMQNPRHLVRRRGQEARLRCSPMKGHSHVYWYRQLPEEGLKFMVYLQKENIIDESGMPKERFSAEFPKEGPSILRIQQVVRGDSAAYFCASSLGQVQETQYFGPGTRLLVL.

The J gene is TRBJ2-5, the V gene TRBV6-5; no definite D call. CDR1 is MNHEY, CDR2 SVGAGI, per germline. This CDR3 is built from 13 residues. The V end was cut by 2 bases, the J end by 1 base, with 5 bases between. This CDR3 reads CASSYSLQETQYF. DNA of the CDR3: TGTGCCAGCAGTTACAGTCTCCAAGAGACCCAGTACTTC.

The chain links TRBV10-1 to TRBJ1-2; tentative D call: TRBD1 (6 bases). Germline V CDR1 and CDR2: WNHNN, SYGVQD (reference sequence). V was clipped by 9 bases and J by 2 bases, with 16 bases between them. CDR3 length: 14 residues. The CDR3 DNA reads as TGCGCCAGGAAAGAAGACAGGCCCAACTATGGCTACACCTTC. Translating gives CARKEDRPNYGYTF.

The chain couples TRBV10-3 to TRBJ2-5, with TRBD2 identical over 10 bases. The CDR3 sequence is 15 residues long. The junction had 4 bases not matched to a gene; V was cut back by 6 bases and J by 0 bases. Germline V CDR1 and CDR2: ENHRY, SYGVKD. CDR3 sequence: CAIRNLAGDQETQYF. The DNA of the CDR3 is TGTGCCATCAGGAACCTAGCGGGGGACCAAGAGACCCAGTACTTC.

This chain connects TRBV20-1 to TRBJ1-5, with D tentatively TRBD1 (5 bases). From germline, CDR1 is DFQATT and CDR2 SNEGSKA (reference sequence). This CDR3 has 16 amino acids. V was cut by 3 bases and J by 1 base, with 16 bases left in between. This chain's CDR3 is CSASRPGGESNQPQHF. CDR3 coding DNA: TGCAGTGCTAGTAGGCCGGGGGGTGAAAGCAATCAGCCCCAGCATTTT.

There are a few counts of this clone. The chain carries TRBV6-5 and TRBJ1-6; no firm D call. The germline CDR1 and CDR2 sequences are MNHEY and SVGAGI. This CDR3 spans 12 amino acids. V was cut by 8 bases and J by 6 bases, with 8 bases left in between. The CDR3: CASGRTNSPLHF. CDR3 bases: TGTGCCAGCGGTAGGACTAATTCACCCCTCCACTTT.

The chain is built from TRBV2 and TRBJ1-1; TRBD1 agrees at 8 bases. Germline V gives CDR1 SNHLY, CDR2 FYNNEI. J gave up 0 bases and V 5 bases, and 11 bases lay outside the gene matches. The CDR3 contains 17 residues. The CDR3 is CASSRNRDRPMNTEAFF. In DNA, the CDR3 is TGTGCCAGCAGTCGTAATAGGGACAGGCCTATGAACACTGAAGCTTTCTTT.

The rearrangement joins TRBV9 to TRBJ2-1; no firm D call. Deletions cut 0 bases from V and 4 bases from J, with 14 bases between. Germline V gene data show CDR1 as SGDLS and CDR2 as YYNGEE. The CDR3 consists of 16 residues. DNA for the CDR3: TGTGCCAGCAGCGTAGACCGCGGAGCCGATTACAATGAGCAGTTCTTC. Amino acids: CASSVDRGADYNEQFF.

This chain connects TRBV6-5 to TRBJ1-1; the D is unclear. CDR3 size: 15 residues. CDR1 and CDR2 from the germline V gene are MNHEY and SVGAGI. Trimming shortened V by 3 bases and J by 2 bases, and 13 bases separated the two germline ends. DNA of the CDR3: TGTGCCAGCAGTTATTGGAGCCAGCCCAACACTGAAGCTTTCTTT. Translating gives CASSYWSQPNTEAFF.

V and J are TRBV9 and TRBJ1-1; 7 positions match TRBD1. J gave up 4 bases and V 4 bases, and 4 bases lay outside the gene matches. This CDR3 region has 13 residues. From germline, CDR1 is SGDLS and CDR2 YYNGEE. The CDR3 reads CASSSQGITEAFF. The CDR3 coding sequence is TGTGCCAGCAGCTCACAGGGGATCACTGAAGCTTTCTTT.

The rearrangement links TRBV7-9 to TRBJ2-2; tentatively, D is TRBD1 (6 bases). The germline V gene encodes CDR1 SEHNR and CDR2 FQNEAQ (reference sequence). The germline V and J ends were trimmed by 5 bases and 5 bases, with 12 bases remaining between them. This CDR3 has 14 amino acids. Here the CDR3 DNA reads TGTGCCAGCAGCCTACCACAGGGTACCGGGGAGCTGTTTTTT. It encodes CASSLPQGTGELFF.

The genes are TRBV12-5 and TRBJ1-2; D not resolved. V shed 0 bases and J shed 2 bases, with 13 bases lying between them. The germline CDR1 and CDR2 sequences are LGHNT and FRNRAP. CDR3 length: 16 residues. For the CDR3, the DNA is TGTGCTAGTGGTTTGGTACCAGGTTTCGTCAACTATGGCTACACCTTC. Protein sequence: CASGLVPGFVNYGYTF. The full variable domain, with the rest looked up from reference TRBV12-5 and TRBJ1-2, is DARVTQTPRHKVTEMGQEVTMRCQPILGHNTVFWYRQTMMQGLELLAYFRNRAPLDDSGMPKDRFSAEMPDATLATLKIQPSEPRDSAVYFCASGLVPGFVNYGYTFGSGTRLTVV.

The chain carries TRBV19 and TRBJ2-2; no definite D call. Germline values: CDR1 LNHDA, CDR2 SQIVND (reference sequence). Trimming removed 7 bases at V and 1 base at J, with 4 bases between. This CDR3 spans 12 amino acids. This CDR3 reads CASNENTGELFF. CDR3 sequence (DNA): TGTGCCAGTAACGAGAACACCGGGGAGCTGTTTTTT.

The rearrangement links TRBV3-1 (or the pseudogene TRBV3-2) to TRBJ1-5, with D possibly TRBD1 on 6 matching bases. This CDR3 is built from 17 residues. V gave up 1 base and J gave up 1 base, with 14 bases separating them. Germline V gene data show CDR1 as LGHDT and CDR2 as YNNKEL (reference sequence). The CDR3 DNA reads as TGTGCCAGCAGCCAAGCAGGACAGCTAGGGAGCAATCAGCCCCAGCATTTT. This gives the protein CASSQAGQLGSNQPQHF.

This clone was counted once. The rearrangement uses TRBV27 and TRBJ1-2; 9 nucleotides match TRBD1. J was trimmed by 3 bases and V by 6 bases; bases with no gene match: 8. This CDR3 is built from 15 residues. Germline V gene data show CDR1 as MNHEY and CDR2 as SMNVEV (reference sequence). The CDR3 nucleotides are TGTGCCAGCAGCCCCATAGACAGGGGGGACTATGGCTACACCTTC. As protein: CASSPIDRGDYGYTF.

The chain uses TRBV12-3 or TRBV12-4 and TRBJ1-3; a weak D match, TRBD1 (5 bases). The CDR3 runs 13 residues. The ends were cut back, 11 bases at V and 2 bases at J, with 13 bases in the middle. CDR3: CAGGYPAGNTIYF. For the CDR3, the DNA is TGTGCCGGGGGGTACCCGGCTGGAAACACCATATATTTT.

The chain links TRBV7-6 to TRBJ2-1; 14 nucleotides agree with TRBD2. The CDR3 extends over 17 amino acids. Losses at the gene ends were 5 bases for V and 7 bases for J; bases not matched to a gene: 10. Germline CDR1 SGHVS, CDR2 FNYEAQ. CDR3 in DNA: TGTGCCAGCAGCGGACAGACTAGCGGGGGGGCATGGAATGAGCAGTTCTTC. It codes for CASSGQTSGGAWNEQFF.

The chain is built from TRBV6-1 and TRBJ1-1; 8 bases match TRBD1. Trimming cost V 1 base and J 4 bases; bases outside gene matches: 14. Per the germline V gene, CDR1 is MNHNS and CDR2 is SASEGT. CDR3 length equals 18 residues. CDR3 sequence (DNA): TGTGCCAGCAGTGAAGTTGTGGGGACAGGCCCGCGGGGCACTGAAGCTTTCTTT. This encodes CASSEVVGTGPRGTEAFF.

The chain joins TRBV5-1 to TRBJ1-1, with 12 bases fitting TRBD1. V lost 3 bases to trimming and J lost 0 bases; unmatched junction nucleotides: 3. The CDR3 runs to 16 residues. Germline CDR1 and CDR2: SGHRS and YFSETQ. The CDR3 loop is CASSSGTGGMNTEAFF. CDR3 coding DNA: TGCGCCAGCAGCTCTGGGACAGGGGGCATGAACACTGAAGCTTTCTTT.

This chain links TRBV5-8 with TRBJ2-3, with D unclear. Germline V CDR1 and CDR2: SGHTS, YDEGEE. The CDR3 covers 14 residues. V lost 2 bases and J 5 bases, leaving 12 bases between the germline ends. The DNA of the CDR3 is TGTGCCAGCAGCTTTAGACCAGACGGAGATACGCAGTATTTT. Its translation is CASSFRPDGDTQYF.